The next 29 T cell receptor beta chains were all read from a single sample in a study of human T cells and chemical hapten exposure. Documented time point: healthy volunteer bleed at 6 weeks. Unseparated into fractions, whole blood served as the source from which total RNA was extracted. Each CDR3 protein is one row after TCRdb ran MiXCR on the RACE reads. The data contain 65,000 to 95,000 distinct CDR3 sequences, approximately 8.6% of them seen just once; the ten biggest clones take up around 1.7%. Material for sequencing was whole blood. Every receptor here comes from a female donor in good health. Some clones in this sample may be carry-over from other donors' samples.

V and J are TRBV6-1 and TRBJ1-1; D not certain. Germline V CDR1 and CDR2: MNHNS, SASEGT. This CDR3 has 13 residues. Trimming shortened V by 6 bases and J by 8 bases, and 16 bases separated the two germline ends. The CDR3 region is CASSALRETEAFF. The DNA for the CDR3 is TGTGCCAGCAGCGCGTTGAGGGAAACGGAAGCTTTCTTT.

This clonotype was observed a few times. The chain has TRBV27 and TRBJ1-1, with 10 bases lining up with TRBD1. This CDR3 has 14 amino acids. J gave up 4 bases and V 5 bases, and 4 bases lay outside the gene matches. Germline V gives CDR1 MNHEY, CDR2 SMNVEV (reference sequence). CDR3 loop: CASSGDRGSTEAFF. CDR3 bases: TGTGCCAGCAGTGGGGACAGGGGAAGCACTGAAGCTTTCTTT.

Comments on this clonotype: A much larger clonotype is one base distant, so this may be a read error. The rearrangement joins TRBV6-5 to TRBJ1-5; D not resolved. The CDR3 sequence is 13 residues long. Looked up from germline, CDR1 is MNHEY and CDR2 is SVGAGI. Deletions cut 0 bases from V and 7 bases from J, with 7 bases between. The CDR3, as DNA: TGTGCCAGCAGTTACTCCCGTAAACAGCCCCAGCATTTT. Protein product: CASSYSRKQPQHF.

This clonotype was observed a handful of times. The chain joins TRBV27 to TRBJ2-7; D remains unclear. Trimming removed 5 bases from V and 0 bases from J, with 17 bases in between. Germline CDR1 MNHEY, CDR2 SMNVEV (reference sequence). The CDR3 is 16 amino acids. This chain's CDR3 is CASSPADTLVSYEQYF. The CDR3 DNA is TGTGCCAGCAGTCCCGCCGACACACTCGTCTCCTACGAGCAGTACTTC.

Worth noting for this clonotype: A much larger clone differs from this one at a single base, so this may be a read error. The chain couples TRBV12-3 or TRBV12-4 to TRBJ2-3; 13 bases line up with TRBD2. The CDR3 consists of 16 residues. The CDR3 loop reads CAGRPTSGGQGDTQYF. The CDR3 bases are TGTGCCGGCAGACCGACTAGCGGGGGGCAGGGAGATACGCAGTATTTT.

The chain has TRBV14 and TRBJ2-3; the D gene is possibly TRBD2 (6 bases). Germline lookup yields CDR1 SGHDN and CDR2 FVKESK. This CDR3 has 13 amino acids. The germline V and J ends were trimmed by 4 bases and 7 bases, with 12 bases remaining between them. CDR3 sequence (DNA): TGTGCCAGCAGCCGGGCACTAGCAAATACGCAGTATTTT. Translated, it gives CASSRALANTQYF.

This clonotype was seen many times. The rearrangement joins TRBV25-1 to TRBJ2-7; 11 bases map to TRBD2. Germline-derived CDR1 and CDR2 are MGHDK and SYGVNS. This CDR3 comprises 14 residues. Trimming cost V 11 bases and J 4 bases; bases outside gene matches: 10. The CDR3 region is CAVRGTSGLYEQYF. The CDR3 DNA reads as TGTGCCGTCCGCGGGACTAGCGGATTGTACGAGCAGTACTTC.

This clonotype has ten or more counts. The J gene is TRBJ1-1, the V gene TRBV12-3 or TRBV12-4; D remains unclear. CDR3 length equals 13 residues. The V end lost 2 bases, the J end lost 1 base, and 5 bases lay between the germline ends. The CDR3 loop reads CASSLQKNTEAFF. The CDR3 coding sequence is TGTGCCAGCAGTTTACAGAAGAACACTGAAGCTTTCTTT.

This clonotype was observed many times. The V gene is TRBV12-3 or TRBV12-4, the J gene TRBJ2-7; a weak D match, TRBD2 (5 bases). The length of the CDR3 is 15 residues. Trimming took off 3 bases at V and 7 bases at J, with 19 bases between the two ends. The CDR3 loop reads CASSFTRSGPREQYF. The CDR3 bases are TGTGCCAGCAGTTTTACTAGGTCAGGCCCGCGGGAGCAGTACTTC.

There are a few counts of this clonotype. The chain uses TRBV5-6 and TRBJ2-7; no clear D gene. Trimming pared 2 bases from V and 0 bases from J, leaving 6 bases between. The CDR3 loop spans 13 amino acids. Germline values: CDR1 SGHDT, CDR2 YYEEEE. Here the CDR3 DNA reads TGTGCCAGCAGCTTTGGAGTCTCCTACGAGCAGTACTTC. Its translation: CASSFGVSYEQYF.

The CDR3 sequence is CSPGQGRSPLHF. CDR3 in DNA: TGCAGCCCCGGACAGGGGCGCTCACCCCTCCACTTT. The V call is TRBV29-1, the J call TRBJ1-6; 9 nucleotides line up with TRBD1. The CDR3 is 12 amino acids. The germline CDR1 and CDR2 sequences are SQVTM and ANQGSEA. V was clipped by 8 bases and J by 10 bases; unmatched bases: 6.

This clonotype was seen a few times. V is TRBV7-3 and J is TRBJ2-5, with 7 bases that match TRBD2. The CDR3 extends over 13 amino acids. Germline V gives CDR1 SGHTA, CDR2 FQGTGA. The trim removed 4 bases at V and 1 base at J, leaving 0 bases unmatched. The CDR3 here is CASSWGGQETQYF. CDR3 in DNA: TGTGCCAGCAGCTGGGGGGGCCAAGAGACCCAGTACTTC.

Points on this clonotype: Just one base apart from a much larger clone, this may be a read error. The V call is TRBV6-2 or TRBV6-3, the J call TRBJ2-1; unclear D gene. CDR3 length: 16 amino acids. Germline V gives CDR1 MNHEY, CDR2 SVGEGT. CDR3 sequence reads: CASNYSDWSSYNEQFF. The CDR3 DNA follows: TGTGCCAGCAATTACTCCGATTGGAGCTCCTACAATGAGCAGTTCTTC.

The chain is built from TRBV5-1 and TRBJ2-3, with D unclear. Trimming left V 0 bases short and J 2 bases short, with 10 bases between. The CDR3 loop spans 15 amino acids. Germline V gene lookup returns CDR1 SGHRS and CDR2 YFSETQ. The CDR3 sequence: CASSLGDTFTDTQYF. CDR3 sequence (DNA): TGCGCCAGCAGCTTGGGGGATACGTTCACAGATACGCAGTATTTT. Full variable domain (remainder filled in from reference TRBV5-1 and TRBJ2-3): KAGVTQTPRYLIKTRGQQVTLSCSPISGHRSVSWYQQTPGQGLQFLFEYFSETQRNKGNFPGRFSGRQFSNSRSEMNVSTLELGDSALYLCASSLGDTFTDTQYFGPGTRLTVL.

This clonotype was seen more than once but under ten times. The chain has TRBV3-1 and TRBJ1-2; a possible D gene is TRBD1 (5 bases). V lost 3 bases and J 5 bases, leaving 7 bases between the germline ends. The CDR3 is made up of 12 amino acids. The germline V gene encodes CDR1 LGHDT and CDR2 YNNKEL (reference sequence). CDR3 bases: TGTGCCAGCAGCCAGGGGGGATATGGCTACACCTTC. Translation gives CASSQGGYGYTF.

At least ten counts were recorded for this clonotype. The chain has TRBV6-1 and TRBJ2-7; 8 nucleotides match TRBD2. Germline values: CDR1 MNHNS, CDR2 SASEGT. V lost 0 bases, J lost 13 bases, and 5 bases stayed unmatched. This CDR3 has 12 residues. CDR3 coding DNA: TGTGCCAGCAGTGAAGCGTCCCTAGCGGGCTACTTC. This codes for CASSEASLAGYF.

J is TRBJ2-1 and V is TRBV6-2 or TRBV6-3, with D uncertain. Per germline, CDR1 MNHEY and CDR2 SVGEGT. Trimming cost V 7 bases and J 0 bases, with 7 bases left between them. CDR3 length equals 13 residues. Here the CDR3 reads CASTNSSYNEQFF. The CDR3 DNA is TGTGCCAGCACTAATAGCTCCTACAATGAGCAGTTCTTC.

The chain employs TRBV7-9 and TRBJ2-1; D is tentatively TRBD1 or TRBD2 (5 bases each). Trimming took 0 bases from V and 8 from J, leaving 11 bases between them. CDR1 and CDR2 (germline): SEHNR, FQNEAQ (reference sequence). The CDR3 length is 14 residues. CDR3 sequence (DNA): TGTGCCAGCAGCTTAGCAGGGGAGCCTGATGAGCAGTTCTTC. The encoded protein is CASSLAGEPDEQFF.

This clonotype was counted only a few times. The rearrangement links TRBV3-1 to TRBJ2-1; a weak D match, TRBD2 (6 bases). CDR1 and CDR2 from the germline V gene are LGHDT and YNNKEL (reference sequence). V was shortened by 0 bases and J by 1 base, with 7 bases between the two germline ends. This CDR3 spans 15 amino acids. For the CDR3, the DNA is TGTGCCAGCAGCCAAGAGCGGGGATCCTACAATGAGCAGTTCTTC. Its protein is CASSQERGSYNEQFF.

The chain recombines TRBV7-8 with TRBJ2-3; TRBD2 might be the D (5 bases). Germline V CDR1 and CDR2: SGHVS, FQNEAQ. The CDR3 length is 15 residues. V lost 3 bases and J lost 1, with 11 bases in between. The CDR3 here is CASSFSGSGTDTQYF. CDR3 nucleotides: TGTGCCAGCAGCTTTAGTGGTAGCGGCACAGATACGCAGTATTTT.

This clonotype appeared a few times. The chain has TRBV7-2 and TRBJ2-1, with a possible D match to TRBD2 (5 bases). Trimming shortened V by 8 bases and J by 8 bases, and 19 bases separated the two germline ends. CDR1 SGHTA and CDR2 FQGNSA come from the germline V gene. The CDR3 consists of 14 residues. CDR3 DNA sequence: TGTGCCAGCCAACTAGGCGGGTCGAGCGATGAGCAGTTCTTC. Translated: CASQLGGSSDEQFF.

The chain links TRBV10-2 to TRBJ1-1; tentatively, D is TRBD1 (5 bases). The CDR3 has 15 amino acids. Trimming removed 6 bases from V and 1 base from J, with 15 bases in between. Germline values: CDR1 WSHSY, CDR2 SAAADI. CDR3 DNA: TGCGCCAGCAGGGGGCTGGGGCAGACGAACACTGAAGCTTTCTTT. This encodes CASRGLGQTNTEAFF.

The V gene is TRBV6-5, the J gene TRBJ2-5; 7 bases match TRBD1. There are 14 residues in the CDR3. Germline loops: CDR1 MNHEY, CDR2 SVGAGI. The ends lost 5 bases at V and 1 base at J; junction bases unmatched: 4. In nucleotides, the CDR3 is TGTGCCAGCAGTATCACAGGGGCCCAAGAGACCCAGTACTTC. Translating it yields CASSITGAQETQYF.

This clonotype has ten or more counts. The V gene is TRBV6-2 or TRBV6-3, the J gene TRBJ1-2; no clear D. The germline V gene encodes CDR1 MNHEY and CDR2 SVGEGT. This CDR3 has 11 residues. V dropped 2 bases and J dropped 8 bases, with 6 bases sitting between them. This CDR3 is CASSYVGGYTF. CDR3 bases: TGTGCCAGCAGTTACGTGGGAGGCTACACCTTC.

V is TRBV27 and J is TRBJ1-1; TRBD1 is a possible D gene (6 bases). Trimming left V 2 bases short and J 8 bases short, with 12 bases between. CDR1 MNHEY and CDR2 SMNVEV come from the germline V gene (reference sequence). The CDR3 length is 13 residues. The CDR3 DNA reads TGTGCCAGCAGTTTACTTACAGGGTCCGAAGCTTTCTTT. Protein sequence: CASSLLTGSEAFF.

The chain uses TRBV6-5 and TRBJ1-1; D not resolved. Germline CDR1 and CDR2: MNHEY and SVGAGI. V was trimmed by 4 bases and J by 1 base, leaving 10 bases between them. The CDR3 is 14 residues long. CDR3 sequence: CASSSPVENTEAFF. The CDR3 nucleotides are TGTGCCAGCAGTTCTCCTGTCGAGAACACTGAAGCTTTCTTT.

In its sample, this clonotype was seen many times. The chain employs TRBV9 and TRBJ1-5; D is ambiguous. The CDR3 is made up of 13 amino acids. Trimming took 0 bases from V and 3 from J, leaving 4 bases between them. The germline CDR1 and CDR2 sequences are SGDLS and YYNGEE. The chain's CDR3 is CASSVDTNQPQHF. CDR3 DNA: TGTGCCAGCAGCGTAGATACCAATCAGCCCCAGCATTTT.

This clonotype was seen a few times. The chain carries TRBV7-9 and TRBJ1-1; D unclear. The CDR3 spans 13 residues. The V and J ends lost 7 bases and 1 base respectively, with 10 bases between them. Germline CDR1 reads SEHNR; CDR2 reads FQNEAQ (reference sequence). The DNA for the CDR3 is TGTGCCAGCACCTTGGGCTCGAACACTGAAGCTTTCTTT. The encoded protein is CASTLGSNTEAFF.

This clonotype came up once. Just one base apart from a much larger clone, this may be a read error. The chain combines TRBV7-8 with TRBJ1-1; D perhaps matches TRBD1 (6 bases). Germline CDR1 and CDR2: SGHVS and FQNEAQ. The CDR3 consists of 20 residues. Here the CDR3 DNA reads TGTGCCAGCAGCTCGAGCTACAGGGCTTGGGCCGACCAAATGAACATTGAAGCTTTCTTT. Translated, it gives CASSSSYRAWADQMNIEAFF.